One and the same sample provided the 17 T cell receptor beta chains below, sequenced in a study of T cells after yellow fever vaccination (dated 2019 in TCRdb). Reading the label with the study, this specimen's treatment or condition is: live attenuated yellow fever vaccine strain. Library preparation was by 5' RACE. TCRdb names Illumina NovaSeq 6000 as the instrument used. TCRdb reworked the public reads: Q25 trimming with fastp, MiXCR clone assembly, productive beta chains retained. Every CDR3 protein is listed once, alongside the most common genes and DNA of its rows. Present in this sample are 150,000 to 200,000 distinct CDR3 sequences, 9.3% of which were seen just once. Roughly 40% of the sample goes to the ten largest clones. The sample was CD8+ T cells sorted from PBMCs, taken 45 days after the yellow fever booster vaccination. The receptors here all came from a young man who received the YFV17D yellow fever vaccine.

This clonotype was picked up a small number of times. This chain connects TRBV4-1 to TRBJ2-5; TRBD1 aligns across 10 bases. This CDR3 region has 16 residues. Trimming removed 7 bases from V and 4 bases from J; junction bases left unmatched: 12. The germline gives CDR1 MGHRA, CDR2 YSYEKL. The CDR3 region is CASTRTGTGAGETQYF. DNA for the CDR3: TGCGCCAGCACCAGGACCGGGACAGGGGCGGGAGAGACCCAGTACTTC.

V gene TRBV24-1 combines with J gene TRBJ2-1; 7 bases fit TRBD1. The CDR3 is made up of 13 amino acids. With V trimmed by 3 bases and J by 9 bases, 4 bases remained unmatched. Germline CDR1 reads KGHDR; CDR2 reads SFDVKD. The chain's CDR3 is CATSDVTGSEQFF. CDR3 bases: TGTGCCACCAGTGATGTGACAGGGAGTGAGCAGTTCTTC.

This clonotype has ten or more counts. CDR3 DNA sequence: TGTGCCATAAGTCTCTCTGTCGGAGAGCAGTTCTTC. Encoded protein: CAISLSVGEQFF. The chain combines TRBV12-3 or TRBV12-4 with TRBJ2-1, with D unresolved. V was pared by 10 bases and J by 10 bases, with 17 bases between. The CDR3 is 12 residues long.

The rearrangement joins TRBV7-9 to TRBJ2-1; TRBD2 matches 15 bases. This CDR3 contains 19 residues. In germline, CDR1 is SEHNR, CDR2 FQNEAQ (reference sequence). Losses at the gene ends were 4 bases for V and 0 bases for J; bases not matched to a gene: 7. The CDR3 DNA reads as TGTGCCAGCAGCTCGCTGGGACTAGCGGGGGGTAGCTCCTACAATGAGCAGTTCTTC. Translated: CASSSLGLAGGSSYNEQFF.

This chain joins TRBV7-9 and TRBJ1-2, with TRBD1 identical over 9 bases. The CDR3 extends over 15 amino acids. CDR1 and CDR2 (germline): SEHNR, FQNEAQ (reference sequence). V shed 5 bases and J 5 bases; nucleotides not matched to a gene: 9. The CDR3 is CASSPARDREYGYTF. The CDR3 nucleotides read TGTGCCAGCAGCCCCGCCCGGGACAGGGAGTATGGCTACACCTTC.

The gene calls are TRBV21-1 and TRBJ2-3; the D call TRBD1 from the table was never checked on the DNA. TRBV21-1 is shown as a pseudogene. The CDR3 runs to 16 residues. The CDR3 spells CASSTRQAPRGDTQYF. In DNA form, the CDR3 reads TGTGCCAGCAGCACACGACAGGCGCCTAGAGGAGATACGCAGTATTTT.

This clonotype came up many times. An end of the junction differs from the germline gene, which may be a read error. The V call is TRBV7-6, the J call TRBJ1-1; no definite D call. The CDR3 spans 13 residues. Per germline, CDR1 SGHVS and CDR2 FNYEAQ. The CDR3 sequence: CASSLEGNTEAFF. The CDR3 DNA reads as TGCGCCAGCAGCTTGGAGGGGAACACTGAAGCTTTCTTT.

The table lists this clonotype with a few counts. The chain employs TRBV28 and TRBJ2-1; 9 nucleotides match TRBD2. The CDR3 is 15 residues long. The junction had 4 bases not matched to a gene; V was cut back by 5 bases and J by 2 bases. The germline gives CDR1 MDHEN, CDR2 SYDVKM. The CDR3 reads CASSPVAGAYNEQFF. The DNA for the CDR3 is TGTGCCAGCAGTCCCGTAGCGGGGGCCTACAATGAGCAGTTCTTC.

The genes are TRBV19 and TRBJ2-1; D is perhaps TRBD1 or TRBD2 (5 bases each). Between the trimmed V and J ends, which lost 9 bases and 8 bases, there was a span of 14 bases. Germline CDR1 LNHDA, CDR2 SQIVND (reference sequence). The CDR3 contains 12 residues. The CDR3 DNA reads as TGTGCCAGCCGGGACCCATCCGATGAGCAGTTCTTC. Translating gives CASRDPSDEQFF.

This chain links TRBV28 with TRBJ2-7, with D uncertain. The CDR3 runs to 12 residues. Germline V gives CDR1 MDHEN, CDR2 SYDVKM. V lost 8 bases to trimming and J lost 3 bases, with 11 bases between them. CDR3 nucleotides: TGTGCCAGCGGGCCCGGATACTACGAGCAGTACGTC. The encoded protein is CASGPGYYEQYV.

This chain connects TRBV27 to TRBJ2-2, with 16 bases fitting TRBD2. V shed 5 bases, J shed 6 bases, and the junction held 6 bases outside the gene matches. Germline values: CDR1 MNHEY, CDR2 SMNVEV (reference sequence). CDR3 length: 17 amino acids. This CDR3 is CASSKIGTSGGAGELFF. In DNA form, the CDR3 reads TGTGCCAGCAGTAAAATAGGGACTAGCGGGGGGGCCGGGGAGCTGTTTTTT.

CDR3 coding DNA: TGCGCCAGCAGTGGAGGCCGGGCCTTACTCTATGGCTACACCTTC. As protein: CASSGGRALLYGYTF. V usage is TRBV10-2 and J usage is TRBJ1-2; D remains ambiguous. Germline assignment: CDR1 WSHSY and CDR2 SAAADI. Trimming removed 4 bases from V and 4 bases from J, with 16 bases in between. This CDR3 region has 15 residues.

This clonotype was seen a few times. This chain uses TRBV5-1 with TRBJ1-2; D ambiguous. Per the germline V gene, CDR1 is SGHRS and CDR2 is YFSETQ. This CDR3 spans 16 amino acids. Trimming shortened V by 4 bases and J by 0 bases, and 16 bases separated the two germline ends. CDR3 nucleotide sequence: TGCGCCAGCAGCGCGACTCCTGCGCGCTCTAACTATGGCTACACCTTC. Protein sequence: CASSATPARSNYGYTF.

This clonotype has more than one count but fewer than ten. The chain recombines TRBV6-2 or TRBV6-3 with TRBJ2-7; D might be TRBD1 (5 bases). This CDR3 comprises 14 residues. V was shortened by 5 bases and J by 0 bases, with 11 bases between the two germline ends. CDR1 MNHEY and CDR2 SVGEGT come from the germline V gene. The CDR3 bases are TGTGCCAGCAGTCTACAGGTTAGCTCCTACGAGCAGTACGTC. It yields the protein CASSLQVSSYEQYV.

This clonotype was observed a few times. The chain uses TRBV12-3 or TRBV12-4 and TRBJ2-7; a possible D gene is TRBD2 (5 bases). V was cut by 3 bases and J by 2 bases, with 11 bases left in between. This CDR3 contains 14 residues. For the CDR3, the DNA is TGTGCCAGCAGTTTGGGAGTTCTAGCCTACGAGCAGTACTTC. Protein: CASSLGVLAYEQYF.

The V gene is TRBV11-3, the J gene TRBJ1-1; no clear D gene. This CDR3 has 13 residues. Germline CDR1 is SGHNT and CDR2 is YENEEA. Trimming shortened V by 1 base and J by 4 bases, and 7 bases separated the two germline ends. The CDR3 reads CASSLGTSTEAFF. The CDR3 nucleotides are TGTGCCAGCAGCTTAGGAACCTCCACTGAAGCTTTCTTT.

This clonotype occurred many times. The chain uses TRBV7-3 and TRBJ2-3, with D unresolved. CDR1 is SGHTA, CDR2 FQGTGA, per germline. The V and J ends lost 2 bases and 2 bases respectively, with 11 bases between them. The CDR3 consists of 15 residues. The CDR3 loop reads CASSLSGSATDTQYF. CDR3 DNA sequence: TGTGCCAGCAGCTTATCAGGTAGTGCCACAGATACGCAGTATTTT.